Listed below are T cell receptor beta chains from one sample, sequenced in a study of T cells after yellow fever vaccination. TCRdb independently ran MiXCR on the 5' RACE reads; one entry per CDR3 protein. The data show 150,000 to 200,000 distinct CDR3 sequences, with about 6% seen just once and roughly 3% held by the top ten. Sequencing used CD4+ T cells sorted from PBMCs, obtained on the day of the first yellow fever vaccination. Source of these receptors: a man aged 18-30 years who received the YFV17D yellow fever vaccine. Each CDR3 is given with its conserved first and last residue. The D gene is left open where the match is weak. The listing skips clone size in some rows; elsewhere it reads once, few, many or a size class.

d_call	clone_size	v_call	j_call	cdr3_aa	cdr3_nt
-	-	TRBV6-5	TRBJ1-3	CASSYSGGASGNTIYF	TGTGCCAGCAGTTACTCTGGGGGAGCCTCTGGAAACACCATATATTTT
TRBD1	few	TRBV29-1	TRBJ2-5	CSVATGAGETQYF	TGCAGCGTTGCGACAGGGGCCGGAGAGACCCAGTACTTC
-	-	TRBV7-2	TRBJ1-2	CASSFQGLDGYTF	TGTGCCAGCAGCTTCCAGGGGTTGGATGGCTACACCTTC
TRBD1	few	TRBV10-3	TRBJ1-5	CAISPGGREQPQHF	TGTGCCATCAGTCCAGGGGGCCGGGAGCAGCCCCAGCATTTT
-	few	TRBV4-3	TRBJ1-6	CASSQDLATGVTNSPLHF	TGCGCCAGCAGCCAAGATCTTGCCACAGGAGTAACGAATTCACCCCTCCACTTT
-	few	TRBV4-3	TRBJ1-2	CASSQAPGTVYGYTF	TGCGCCAGCAGCCAAGCCCCCGGGACGGTCTATGGCTACACCTTC
-	-	TRBV18	TRBJ2-3	CASSPSFGPQGTQYF	TGTGCCAGCTCACCTTCGTTCGGCCCGCAGGGTACGCAGTATTTT
-	many	TRBV6-2/TRBV6-3	TRBJ2-7	CASRAGTISYEQYF	TGTGCCAGCAGGGCGGGGACAATTTCCTACGAGCAGTACTTC
-	-	TRBV9	TRBJ2-2	CASSALPRGYTGELFF	TGTGCCAGCAGCGCCCTCCCCAGGGGTTACACCGGGGAGCTGTTTTTT
-	-	TRBV7-2	TRBJ2-1	CASSLAQYYNEQFF	TGTGCCAGCAGCTTAGCCCAATACTACAATGAGCAGTTCTTC
TRBD1	many	TRBV18	TRBJ2-7	CASSPPGRGPTYEQYF	TGTGCCAGCTCACCACCGGGCAGGGGGCCTACTTACGAGCAGTACTTC
TRBD2	-	TRBV12-3/TRBV12-4	TRBJ2-1	CATKLAGDYNEQFF	TGTGCCACCAAACTAGCGGGGGACTACAATGAGCAGTTCTTC
-	few	TRBV19	TRBJ1-1	CASSISPGPEAFF	TGTGCCAGTAGTATATCTCCGGGACCTGAAGCTTTCTTT
-	-	TRBV5-1	TRBJ1-6	CASSVQGQDSPLHF	TGCGCCAGCAGCGTACAGGGTCAGGATTCACCCCTCCACTTT
TRBD2	many	TRBV6-5	TRBJ2-3	CASRMAGGLTDTQYF	TGTGCCAGCAGGATGGCGGGGGGGCTCACAGATACGCAGTATTTT
TRBD1	many	TRBV12-3/TRBV12-4	TRBJ2-1	CASSNGQGNEQFF	TGTGCCAGCAGTAACGGACAGGGCAATGAGCAGTTCTTC
TRBD2	many	TRBV4-1	TRBJ2-1	CASSQELTGLVSYNEQFF	TGCGCCAGCAGCCAAGAGCTCACCGGACTAGTCTCCTACAATGAGCAGTTCTTC
-	many	TRBV6-6	TRBJ2-1	CASSVGDEQFF	TGTGCCAGCAGTGTAGGTGATGAGCAGTTCTTC
TRBD1	many	TRBV20-1	TRBJ2-7	CSARDRGGEQYF	TGCAGTGCTCGGGACAGGGGAGGCGAGCAGTACTTC
-	-	TRBV20-1	TRBJ2-5	CSARDPGNGETQYF	TGCAGTGCTAGAGATCCCGGCAATGGGGAGACCCAGTACTTC
-	-	TRBV5-8	TRBJ2-7	CADRAGTDPYEQYF	TGTGCCGACCGAGCCGGGACGGACCCTTACGAGCAGTACTTC
TRBD1	few	TRBV5-1	TRBJ2-6	CASSSVRGTNSGANVLTF	TGCGCCAGCAGCTCCGTCAGGGGGACCAACTCTGGGGCCAACGTCCTGACTTTC
TRBD2	-	TRBV2	TRBJ2-3	CASSGAGDTDTQYF	TGTGCCAGCAGTGGAGCGGGGGACACAGATACGCAGTATTTT
-	-	TRBV20-1	TRBJ2-1	CSATRGNNEQFF	TGCAGTGCCACGAGGGGAAACAATGAGCAGTTCTTC
TRBD1	-	TRBV19	TRBJ1-6	CASSIEGTGPRPDSPLHF	TGTGCCAGTAGTATAGAAGGGACAGGGCCCCGGCCGGATTCACCCCTCCACTTT
-	-	TRBV29-1	TRBJ1-1	CSVGDRNTEAFF	TGCAGCGTTGGGGACCGGAACACTGAAGCTTTCTTT
-	few	TRBV19	TRBJ1-6	CASSSRGGNSPLHF	TGTGCCAGTAGTTCAAGGGGTGGTAATTCACCCCTCCACTTT
-	-	TRBV5-1	TRBJ2-3	CASSSSGVRDTQYF	TGCGCCAGCAGCTCCTCCGGAGTCAGGGATACGCAGTATTTT
TRBD2	few	TRBV7-8	TRBJ2-3	CASSLDRGVTDTQYF	TGTGCCAGCAGCTTAGACCGGGGGGTGACAGATACGCAGTATTTT